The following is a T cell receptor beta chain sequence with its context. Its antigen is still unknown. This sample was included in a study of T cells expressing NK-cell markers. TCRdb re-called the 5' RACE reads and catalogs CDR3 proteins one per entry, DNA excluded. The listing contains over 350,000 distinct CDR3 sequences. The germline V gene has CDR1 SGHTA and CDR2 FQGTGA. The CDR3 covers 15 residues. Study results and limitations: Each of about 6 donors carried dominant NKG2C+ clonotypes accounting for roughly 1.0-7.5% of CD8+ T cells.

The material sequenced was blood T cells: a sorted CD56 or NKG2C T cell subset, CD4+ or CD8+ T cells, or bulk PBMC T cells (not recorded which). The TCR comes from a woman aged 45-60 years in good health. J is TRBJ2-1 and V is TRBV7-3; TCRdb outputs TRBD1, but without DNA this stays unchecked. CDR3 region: CASSQTRTLYNEQFF.